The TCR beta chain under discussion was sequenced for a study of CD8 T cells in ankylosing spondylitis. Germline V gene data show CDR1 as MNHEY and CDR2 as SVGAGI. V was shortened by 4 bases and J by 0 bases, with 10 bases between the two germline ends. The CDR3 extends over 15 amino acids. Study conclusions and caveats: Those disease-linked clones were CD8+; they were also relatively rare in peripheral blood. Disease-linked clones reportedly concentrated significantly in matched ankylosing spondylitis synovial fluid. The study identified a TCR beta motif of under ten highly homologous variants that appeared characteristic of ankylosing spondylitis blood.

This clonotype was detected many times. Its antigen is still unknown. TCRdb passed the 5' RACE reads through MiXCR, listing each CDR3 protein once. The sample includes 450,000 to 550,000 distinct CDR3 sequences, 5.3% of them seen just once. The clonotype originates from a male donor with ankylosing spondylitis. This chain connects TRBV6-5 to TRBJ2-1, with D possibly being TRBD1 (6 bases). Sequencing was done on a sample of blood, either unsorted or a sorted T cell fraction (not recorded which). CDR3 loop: CASSLQGFSYNEQFF. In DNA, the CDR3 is TGTGCCAGCAGTTTACAGGGATTCTCCTACAATGAGCAGTTCTTC.